The clone carrying this T cell receptor beta chain was detected only once. Its antigen is unknown. The data were taken from a study of T cell responses to AZD1222 COVID-19 vaccine. Whole-study results and caveats: Epitopes outside B.1.351 and B.1.1.7 mutated regions reportedly drew nearly half of spike TCRs. The sample set comprised mostly white British donors with more females, and clonal diversity was possibly underestimated.

Data came from immunoSEQ multiplex PCR; TCRdb stores just in-frame clones and leaves some out. The sample yields around 150,000 clones, more than 80% seen once. Germline CDR1 LGHDT, CDR2 YNNKEL (reference sequence). V dropped 4 bases and J dropped 1 base, with 11 bases sitting between them. CDR3 length equals 16 residues. V and J are TRBV3-1 (or the pseudogene TRBV3-2) and TRBJ2-6; D might be TRBD1 (6 bases). Sequencing was performed on peripheral blood, taken on day 0 of AZD1222 vaccination. The source is an adult in good health. DNA of the CDR3: TGTGCCAGCAGCCGAGCTACAGGGTCTGGGGCCAACGTCCTGACTTTC. Protein: CASSRATGSGANVLTF.